These T cell receptor beta chains were read from a single sample in a study of vaccination and CD4 T cells after COVID-19. TCRdb fed the PCR reads into MiXCR, producing one record per CDR3 protein. The table has around 8,500 distinct CDR3 sequences, approximately 20% seen once. No cognate antigen is known for these TCRs. Sequenced material: CD4+ T cells from blood, cultured in vitro, taken after SARS-CoV-2 vaccination. The receptors come from a human donor who had recovered from COVID-19. CDR3s include the opening cysteine and the closing phenylalanine or tryptophan. The order of the fields is J gene, CDR3 length, D gene, clone size, V gene, CDR3 protein, CDR3 DNA. The D gene is left open where the match is weak. Size is omitted from some rows. Given values are once, few, many or a class for expanded clones.

TRBJ2-2 | 13 | . | . | TRBV10-1 | CASSPGLTGELFF | TGCGCCAGCAGCCCAGGGCTAACCGGGGAGCTGTTTTTT
TRBJ2-2 | 17 | TRBD1 | few | TRBV7-6 | CASSLLSGTVNTGELFF | TGTGCCAGCAGCCTATTATCCGGGACAGTCAACACCGGGGAGCTGTTTTTT
TRBJ2-7 | 14 | . | . | TRBV6-5 | CASSYSPLSYEQYF | TGTGCCAGCAGTTACTCCCCCCTCTCCTACGAGCAGTACTTC
TRBJ1-2 | 13 | TRBD1 | many | TRBV28 | CASRTTGMRGYTF | TGTGCCAGCAGGACGACAGGGATGCGCGGCTACACCTTC
TRBJ1-2 | 14 | TRBD1 | medium-sized | TRBV7-2 | CASSYATGGYGYTF | TGTGCCAGCAGCTATGCGACAGGGGGCTATGGCTACACCTTC
TRBJ2-5 | 19 | . | medium-sized | TRBV7-9 | CASSSGHRTRGARQETQYF | TGTGCCAGCAGTAGTGGGCACCGAACCCGGGGGGCCCGACAAGAGACCCAGTACTTC
TRBJ2-5 | 14 | . | . | TRBV20-1 | CSAKGGTDQEIQYF | TGCAGTGCTAAGGGAGGGACAGACCAAGAGATCCAGTACTTC
TRBJ2-7 | 13 | . | many | TRBV27 | CASSGPGAHEQYF | TGTGCCAGCAGTGGGCCCGGGGCCCACGAGCAGTACTTC
TRBJ2-2 | 16 | TRBD1 | . | TRBV19 | CASSTTGGANTGELFF | TGTGCCAGTAGTACCACAGGGGGCGCGAACACCGGGGAGCTGTTTTTT
TRBJ2-1 | 16 | . | . | TRBV18 | CASSLATRSTYNEQFF | TGTGCCAGCTCACTGGCTACCCGTTCAACCTACAATGAGCAGTTCTTC
TRBJ1-1 | 15 | . | . | TRBV11-3 | CASSLGGGLYTEAFF | TGTGCCAGCAGCTTAGGGGGGGGCTTGTACACTGAAGCTTTCTTT
TRBJ2-5 | 18 | . | few | TRBV21-1 | CASSKRSCLRGRQETQYF | TGTGCCAGCAGCAAACGGAGCTGCCTAAGGGGCCGTCAAGAGACCCAGTACTTC
TRBJ2-7 | 15 | TRBD1 | . | TRBV20-1 | CSARDPTGGEDEQYF | TGCAGTGCTAGAGACCCTACAGGGGGCGAGGACGAGCAGTACTTC
TRBJ2-7 | 15 | TRBD2 | few | TRBV11-3 | CASSSRLAGGYEQYF | TGTGCCAGCAGCTCTCGACTAGCGGGGGGTTACGAGCAGTACTTC
TRBJ2-1 | 15 | . | . | TRBV20-1 | CSARERGLAFSEQFF | TGCAGTGCTAGAGAAAGAGGGCTAGCGTTTAGTGAGCAGTTCTTC
TRBJ2-3 | 17 | TRBD2 | . | TRBV11-3 | CASSWDLAANPTDTQYF | TGTGCCAGCAGCTGGGATCTAGCGGCAAACCCCACAGATACGCAGTATTTT
TRBJ1-1 | 13 | . | many | TRBV20-1 | CSARGASGTEAFF | TGCAGTGCTAGAGGGGCGAGTGGGACTGAAGCTTTCTTT
TRBJ2-4 | 17 | TRBD2 | . | TRBV20-1 | CSAGYSSAGGAKNIQYF | TGCAGTGCTGGATATTCTAGCGCGGGGGGAGCCAAAAACATTCAGTACTTC
TRBJ1-1 | 15 | TRBD1 | . | TRBV7-8 | CASSEKTGVIGEAFF | TGTGCCAGCAGCGAAAAGACAGGGGTGATAGGTGAAGCTTTCTTT
TRBJ2-7 | 16 | . | few | TRBV20-1 | CSARDSGLGGRVEQYF | TGCAGTGCTAGAGACAGTGGCCTGGGCGGTAGGGTCGAGCAGTACTTC
TRBJ2-5 | 13 | . | . | TRBV5-1 | CASSPGRKETQYF | TGCGCCAGCAGCCCCGGGCGGAAAGAGACCCAGTACTTC
TRBJ1-2 | 15 | TRBD1 | few | TRBV28 | CASRNPWDRGYGYTF | TGTGCCAGCAGGAACCCGTGGGACAGGGGCTATGGCTACACCTTC
TRBJ2-7 | 13 | . | medium-sized | TRBV4-1 | CASSQDPGAEQYF | TGCGCCAGCAGCCAAGACCCAGGGGCCGAGCAGTACTTC
TRBJ2-1 | 14 | TRBD2 | . | TRBV20-1 | CSSKIAGGGYEQFF | TGCAGCTCTAAAATAGCGGGGGGGGGCTATGAGCAGTTCTTC